The T cell receptor (beta chain) under discussion was sequenced for a study of cytomegalovirus exposure and HLA in healthy donors. Sequenced by immunoSEQ multiplex PCR; TCRdb stores in-frame clones only, minus some. The data show more than 100,000 clones, 85% to 90% seen once. For this clone: What it binds is unknown.

Study findings and constraints: According to reports, the classifier identified cytomegalovirus status with high specificity and sensitivity. The authors enumerated under 200 TCR beta chains as linked to cytomegalovirus. Confirmation in vitro established that three CMV-associated chains were specific for CMV antigens.

CDR1 is MNHNS and CDR2 is SASEGT in the germline V gene. The CDR3 spans 14 residues. Trimming took 6 bases from V and 6 from J; bases not matched to a gene: 10. The receptor comes from a woman aged 18-29 years in good health and CMV-seropositive. The chain uses TRBV6-1 and TRBJ2-7, with 8 positions matching TRBD1. Material: PBMCs. The DNA of the CDR3 is TGTGCCAGCAGACGAATCAGGGGGCAGCGCGAGCAGTACTTC. Protein sequence: CASRRIRGQREQYF.